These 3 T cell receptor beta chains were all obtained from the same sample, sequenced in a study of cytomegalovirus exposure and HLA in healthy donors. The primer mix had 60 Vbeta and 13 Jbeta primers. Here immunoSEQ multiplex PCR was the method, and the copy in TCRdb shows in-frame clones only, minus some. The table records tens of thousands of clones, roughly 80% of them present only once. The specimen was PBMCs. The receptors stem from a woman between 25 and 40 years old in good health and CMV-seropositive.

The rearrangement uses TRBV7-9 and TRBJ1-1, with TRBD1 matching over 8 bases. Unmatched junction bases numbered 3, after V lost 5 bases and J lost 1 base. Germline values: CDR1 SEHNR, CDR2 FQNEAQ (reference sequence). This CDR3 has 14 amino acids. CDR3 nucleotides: TGTGCCAGCAGCCCAGGACAGGGGAACACTGAAGCTTTCTTT. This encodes CASSPGQGNTEAFF.

The CDR3 region is CASSLFGGQGTEAFF. The CDR3 coding sequence is TGTGCCAGCAGTTTATTCGGGGGGCAAGGCACTGAAGCTTTCTTT. This chain joins TRBV28 and TRBJ1-1, with D possibly TRBD1 on 6 matching bases. The CDR3 is 15 residues long. The germline CDR1 and CDR2 sequences are MDHEN and SYDVKM. V was shortened by 1 base and J by 4 bases, with 13 bases between the two germline ends.

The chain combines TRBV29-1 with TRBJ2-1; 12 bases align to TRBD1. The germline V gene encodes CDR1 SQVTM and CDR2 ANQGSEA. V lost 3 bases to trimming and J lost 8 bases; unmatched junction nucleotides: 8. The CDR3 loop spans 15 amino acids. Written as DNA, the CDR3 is TGCAGCGTTGAGGCCGGGACAGGGGGCTGGTATGAGCAGTTCTTC. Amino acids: CSVEAGTGGWYEQFF.